Below are 28 T cell receptor beta chains sequenced from a single sample in a study of T-cell memory formation after mild COVID-19. Using its own MiXCR run on the 5' RACE reads, TCRdb lists one record per CDR3 protein. The table has 390,000 or so distinct CDR3 sequences, roughly 15% seen once. The sample taken for sequencing was PBMCs or a T cell subset sorted from them (not recorded which). The receptors stem from a man aged 18 to 29 who had mild COVID-19 (a few samples of this study predate the infection). Cell type and time point are not known.

The chain recombines TRBV5-1 with TRBJ2-7; D remains unclear. V was trimmed by 3 bases and J by 2 bases, leaving 9 bases between them. This CDR3 spans 13 amino acids. Germline CDR1 SGHRS, CDR2 YFSETQ. In DNA form, the CDR3 reads TGCGCCAGCAGCTCCGGCCTTACCTACGAGCAGTACTTC. It yields the protein CASSSGLTYEQYF.

This clonotype was counted only a few times. The J gene is TRBJ1-1, the V gene TRBV5-1, with TRBD1 matching 9 bases. V gave up 4 bases and J gave up 6 bases; unmatched junction bases: 10. The CDR3 loop spans 15 amino acids. The germline V gene has CDR1 SGHRS and CDR2 YFSETQ. This CDR3 reads CASSSTGTGWPEAFF. The CDR3 DNA follows: TGCGCCAGCAGCAGCACCGGGACAGGGTGGCCTGAAGCTTTCTTT.

This clonotype has a handful of counts. The chain links TRBV4-3 to TRBJ2-1; D unresolved. The CDR3 spans 14 residues. V lost 0 bases and J 7 bases, leaving 10 bases between the germline ends. Germline CDR1 LGHNA, CDR2 YSLEER. The CDR3 loop reads CASSQEIVPNEQFF. In nucleotides, the CDR3 is TGCGCCAGCAGCCAAGAAATAGTGCCAAATGAGCAGTTCTTC.

In this sample, this clonotype turned up a few times. This chain joins TRBV9 and TRBJ2-3; D remains unclear. This CDR3 comprises 14 residues. Trimming cost V 2 bases and J 0 bases, with 7 bases left between them. The germline V gene has CDR1 SGDLS and CDR2 YYNGEE. The chain's CDR3 is CASSVSMSTDTQYF. The CDR3 bases are TGTGCCAGCAGCGTCTCGATGAGCACAGATACGCAGTATTTT. Based on the CDR3 plus reference TRBV9 and TRBJ2-3, the full variable domain is DSGVTQTPKHLITATGQRVTLRCSPRSGDLSVYWYQQSLDQGLQFLIQYYNGEERAKGNILERFSAQQFPDLHSELNLSSLELGDSALYFCASSVSMSTDTQYFGPGTRLTVL.

The CDR3 reads CASSQAAGAGDTQYF. The CDR3 region has the DNA TGTGCCAGCAGCCAAGCTGCGGGGGCCGGAGATACGCAGTATTTT. The chain recombines TRBV4-2 with TRBJ2-3; tentatively, D is TRBD2 (7 bases). The CDR3 covers 15 residues. CDR1 LGHNA and CDR2 YNFKEQ come from the germline V gene. Trimming pared 1 base from V and 5 bases from J, leaving 13 bases between.

The rearrangement links TRBV27 to TRBJ2-7, with no clear D. This CDR3 has 12 residues. Germline V gene data show CDR1 as MNHEY and CDR2 as SMNVEV (reference sequence). Trimming left V 2 bases short and J 5 bases short, with 7 bases between. The CDR3 nucleotides read TGTGCCAGCAGTTTACTCGGCGACGAGCAGTACTTC. Residues: CASSLLGDEQYF.

The genes are TRBV10-2 and TRBJ2-3; D is undetermined. V was trimmed by 8 bases and J by 6 bases, leaving 6 bases between them. The germline V gene has CDR1 WSHSY and CDR2 SAAADI. The CDR3 is made up of 10 amino acids. In nucleotides, the CDR3 is TGCGCCAGCCTAGGCGATACGCAGTATTTT. This gives the protein CASLGDTQYF.

The gene calls are TRBV6-5 and TRBJ1-1; 9 bases line up with TRBD1. The V segment lost 6 bases and the J segment 1 base; nucleotides outside the gene matches: 6. The CDR3 covers 15 residues. Germline CDR1 reads MNHEY; CDR2 reads SVGAGI. The CDR3 reads CASSHGGQGNTEAFF. The CDR3 region has the DNA TGTGCCAGCAGCCACGGGGGACAGGGGAACACTGAAGCTTTCTTT.

This clonotype was picked up a small number of times. The chain recombines TRBV6-1 with TRBJ2-5; 12 nucleotides agree with TRBD1. The CDR3 extends over 15 amino acids. Germline V CDR1 and CDR2: MNHNS, SASEGT. J lost 5 bases, V lost 5 bases, and 6 bases had no gene match. CDR3 sequence reads: CASSPPGQGAETQYF. CDR3 DNA: TGTGCCAGCAGTCCCCCGGGACAGGGGGCCGAGACCCAGTACTTC.

The V call is TRBV19, the J call TRBJ1-2, with D hard to call. V dropped 4 bases and J dropped 4 bases, with 19 bases sitting between them. CDR3 length equals 16 residues. CDR1 is LNHDA, CDR2 SQIVND, per germline (reference sequence). The CDR3 loop reads CASSTTSGVRGYGYTF. The CDR3 nucleotides are TGTGCCAGTAGTACCACATCCGGCGTTCGGGGCTATGGCTACACCTTC.

This chain links TRBV5-1 with TRBJ2-1; 9 positions agree with TRBD1. V dropped 4 bases and J dropped 8; count of bases not matched to a gene: 10. The CDR3 is 15 residues long. CDR1 SGHRS and CDR2 YFSETQ come from the germline V gene. CDR3 residues: CASSAPGQGRDEQFF. DNA for the CDR3: TGCGCCAGCAGCGCGCCGGGACAGGGTAGGGATGAGCAGTTCTTC. Drawing the rest from reference TRBV5-1 and TRBJ2-1, the complete variable domain is KAGVTQTPRYLIKTRGQQVTLSCSPISGHRSVSWYQQTPGQGLQFLFEYFSETQRNKGNFPGRFSGRQFSNSRSEMNVSTLELGDSALYLCASSAPGQGRDEQFFGPGTRLTVL.

V and J are TRBV6-1 and TRBJ2-3; no definite D call. Trimming took off 3 bases at V and 2 bases at J, with 12 bases between the two ends. Germline CDR1 is MNHNS and CDR2 is SASEGT. CDR3 length equals 15 residues. CDR3 residues: CASSDGQAHTDTQYF. CDR3 nucleotide sequence: TGTGCCAGCAGTGACGGGCAGGCCCACACAGATACGCAGTATTTT.

The chain is built from TRBV29-1 and TRBJ2-7; TRBD2 matches at 10 bases. With 7 bases clipped from V and 4 bases from J, the junction kept 7 bases outside the gene matches. The CDR3 runs to 13 residues. Germline V lookup: CDR1 SQVTM, CDR2 ANQGSEA. CDR3 sequence reads: CSGRTSGGYEQYF. The CDR3 DNA is TGCAGCGGGAGGACTAGCGGCGGGTACGAGCAGTACTTC.

The chain is built from TRBV2 and TRBJ2-3, with a tentative D call TRBD1 (6 bases). From germline, CDR1 is SNHLY and CDR2 FYNNEI. The CDR3 is 12 residues long. V was cut by 8 bases and J by 4 bases, with 10 bases left in between. The CDR3, as DNA: TGTGCCAGCGGGGACATCCCAGATACGCAGTATTTT. Its protein is CASGDIPDTQYF.

This clonotype has just a few counts. The chain combines TRBV6-6 with TRBJ2-5, with D perhaps given as TRBD1 or TRBD2 (5 bases each). The germline CDR1 and CDR2 sequences are MNHNY and SVGAGI (reference sequence). The CDR3 contains 14 residues. V lost 0 bases, J lost 4 bases, and 9 bases lay in between. This CDR3 reads CASSYSGRRETQYF. For the CDR3, the DNA is TGTGCCAGCAGTTACTCGGGACGACGAGAGACCCAGTACTTC.

In its sample, this clonotype was seen many times. The rearrangement links TRBV7-2 to TRBJ1-5; possible D gene TRBD1, 6 bases. This CDR3 is 14 amino acids long. Germline V gene data show CDR1 as SGHTA and CDR2 as FQGNSA. With 1 base removed from V and 5 bases from J, the gap between germline ends came to 9 bases. The CDR3 DNA is TGTGCCAGCAGCTTAGTTGAGGGGGATCAGCCCCAGCATTTT. It translates to CASSLVEGDQPQHF.

The chain has TRBV5-1 and TRBJ2-1; 7 nucleotides agree with TRBD2. In germline, CDR1 is SGHRS, CDR2 YFSETQ. The junction had 6 bases not matched to a gene; V was cut back by 0 bases and J by 6 bases. The CDR3 loop spans 15 amino acids. The chain's CDR3 is CASSLGTSLGNEQFF. DNA of the CDR3: TGCGCCAGCAGCTTGGGGACTAGTCTGGGCAATGAGCAGTTCTTC.

This clonotype has just a few counts. The chain carries TRBV5-1 and TRBJ1-2; the D gene is possibly TRBD1 (5 bases). Germline assignment: CDR1 SGHRS and CDR2 YFSETQ. V was pared by 0 bases and J by 4 bases, with 10 bases between. The CDR3 has 14 residues. The CDR3 spells CASSLEEGSYGYTF. The CDR3 DNA reads TGCGCCAGCAGCTTGGAGGAGGGGTCCTATGGCTACACCTTC.

This clonotype appeared many times. The rearrangement joins TRBV4-1 to TRBJ2-3, with D perhaps matching TRBD1 or TRBD2 (6 bases each). There are 15 residues in the CDR3. The ends were cut back, 0 bases at V and 2 bases at J, with 9 bases in the middle. Germline assignment: CDR1 MGHRA and CDR2 YSYEKL. Written as DNA, the CDR3 is TGCGCCAGCAGCCAAGAGAGGGGGGCCACAGATACGCAGTATTTT. Residues: CASSQERGATDTQYF.

This clonotype was observed a handful of times. The chain links TRBV28 to TRBJ2-1; maybe TRBD1 (6 bases). CDR3 length: 15 amino acids. The germline gives CDR1 MDHEN, CDR2 SYDVKM. Trimming pared 1 base from V and 13 bases from J, leaving 20 bases between. The chain's CDR3 is CASSLYDQRTEPQFF. In DNA, the CDR3 is TGTGCCAGCAGTTTATACGATCAGAGGACAGAACCTCAGTTCTTC. Full variable domain (rest looked up from reference TRBV28 and TRBJ2-1): DVKVTQSSRYLVKRTGEKVFLECVQDMDHENMFWYRQDPGLGLRLIYFSYDVKMKEKGDIPEGYSVSREKKERFSLILESASTNQTSMYLCASSLYDQRTEPQFFGPGTRLTVL.

This clonotype came up many times. V usage is TRBV12-3 or TRBV12-4 and J usage is TRBJ2-3, with unresolved D. V lost 2 bases, J lost 5 bases, and 5 bases lay in between. This CDR3 region has 12 residues. The CDR3: CASSLQIDTQYF. DNA of the CDR3: TGTGCCAGCAGTTTACAGATAGATACGCAGTATTTT.

CDR3 region: CSALTGDTQYF. The CDR3 nucleotides read TGCAGTGCTTTGACCGGAGATACGCAGTATTTT. V is TRBV20-1 and J is TRBJ2-3; D remains unclear. Germline V gene sequence: CDR1 DFQATT, CDR2 SNEGSKA (reference sequence). Between the trimmed V and J ends, which lost 5 bases and 5 bases, there was a span of 8 bases. The length of the CDR3 is 11 residues.

This rearrangement joins TRBV7-2 to TRBJ1-6; TRBD1 aligns across 7 bases. The CDR3 sequence is 17 residues long. J gave up 4 bases and V 5 bases, and 11 bases lay outside the gene matches. CDR1 is SGHTA and CDR2 is FQGNSA in the germline V gene. CDR3 sequence reads: CASSNRQGEAYNSPLHF. The CDR3 DNA follows: TGTGCCAGCAGCAATCGACAGGGAGAGGCTTATAATTCACCCCTCCACTTT.

This rearrangement joins TRBV5-1 to TRBJ2-2; TRBD1 aligns across 11 bases. Germline-derived CDR1 and CDR2 are SGHRS and YFSETQ. Trimming cost V 1 base and J 2 bases; bases outside gene matches: 10. This CDR3 is built from 19 residues. The CDR3 nucleotides are TGCGCCAGCAGCTTGTTTGGACAGGGGGCGAGGAGTAACACCGGGGAGCTGTTTTTT. This sequence encodes CASSLFGQGARSNTGELFF.

This chain uses TRBV28 with TRBJ1-2, with 10 bases that match TRBD1. V was pared by 8 bases and J by 7 bases, with 7 bases of the junction left unmatched. Germline CDR1 MDHEN, CDR2 SYDVKM. The CDR3 loop spans 13 amino acids. The CDR3 region is CASEEDRGPGYTF. CDR3 bases: TGTGCCAGCGAAGAAGACAGGGGGCCTGGCTACACCTTC.

This clonotype has more than one count but fewer than ten. The V call is TRBV6-5, the J call TRBJ2-7; 7 nucleotides align to TRBD1. Trimming took 6 bases from V and 0 from J; bases not matched to a gene: 11. The germline V gene encodes CDR1 MNHEY and CDR2 SVGAGI. The CDR3 loop spans 16 amino acids. The CDR3 sequence: CASSPRQGVSSYEQYF. The CDR3 DNA reads TGTGCCAGCAGCCCTAGACAGGGAGTAAGCTCCTACGAGCAGTACTTC.

The chain joins TRBV9 to TRBJ1-2; TRBD1 matches at 9 bases. V lost 4 bases, J lost 5 bases, and 12 bases stayed unmatched. CDR3 length: 16 amino acids. Germline lookup yields CDR1 SGDLS and CDR2 YYNGEE. CDR3 residues: CASSLGQGREEYGYTF. The CDR3 DNA reads TGTGCCAGCAGCTTGGGACAGGGAAGAGAAGAGTATGGCTACACCTTC.

This chain links TRBV4-3 with TRBJ2-5; D ambiguous. This CDR3 is built from 13 residues. V lost 6 bases and J 0 bases, leaving 8 bases between the germline ends. CDR1 and CDR2 from the germline V gene are LGHNA and YSLEER. The CDR3 DNA follows: TGCGCCAGCAGTCTGACGGACCAAGAGACCCAGTACTTC. It yields the protein CASSLTDQETQYF.